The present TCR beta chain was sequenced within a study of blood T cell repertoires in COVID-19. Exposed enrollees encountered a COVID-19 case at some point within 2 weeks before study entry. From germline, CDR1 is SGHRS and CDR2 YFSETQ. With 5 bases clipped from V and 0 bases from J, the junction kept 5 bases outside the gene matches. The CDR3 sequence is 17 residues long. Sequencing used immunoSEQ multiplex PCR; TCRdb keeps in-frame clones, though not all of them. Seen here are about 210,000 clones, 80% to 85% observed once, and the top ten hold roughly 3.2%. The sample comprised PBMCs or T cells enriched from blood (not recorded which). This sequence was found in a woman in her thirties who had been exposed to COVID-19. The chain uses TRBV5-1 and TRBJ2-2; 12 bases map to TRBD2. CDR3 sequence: CASRGLAGVANTGELFF. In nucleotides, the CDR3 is TGCGCCAGCAGGGGACTAGCGGGCGTCGCGAACACCGGGGAGCTGTTTTTT. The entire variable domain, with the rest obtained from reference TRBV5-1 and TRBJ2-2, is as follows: KAGVTQTPRYLIKTRGQQVTLSCSPISGHRSVSWYQQTPGQGLQFLFEYFSETQRNKGNFPGRFSGRQFSNSRSEMNVSTLELGDSALYLCASRGLAGVANTGELFFGEGSRLTVL.